The clone carrying this T cell receptor (beta chain) was seen repeatedly, ten times or more. Its antigen is currently unknown. The data are from a study of T-cell memory formation after mild COVID-19. 5'RACE primed from the constant segment yielded TCR alpha and TCR beta cDNA libraries bearing sample barcodes and UMIs. In TCRdb, the 5' RACE reads were re-called with MiXCR into one record per CDR3 protein. The table has around 390,000 distinct CDR3 sequences, more than 15% seen once. Regarding the study as a whole: Mostly located in CM and EM were contracting CD4+ clones, with contracting CD8+ clones located in EMRA.

Looked up from germline, CDR1 is SGHTA and CDR2 is FQGNSA. The V end was cut by 5 bases, the J end by 4 bases, with 24 bases between. This CDR3 spans 17 amino acids. The TCR was taken from a young man who had mild COVID-19 (a few samples of this study predate the infection). Cell type and time point are not known. The sequenced sample consisted of PBMCs or a T cell subset sorted from them (not recorded which). This chain uses TRBV7-2 with TRBJ2-7; D is perhaps TRBD1 (6 bases). The DNA for the CDR3 is TGTGCCAGCAGCATTCCCAGGGGTCTGCCGGGGCAGTACGAGCAGTACGTC. Amino acids: CASSIPRGLPGQYEQYV.